The next 11 T cell receptor beta chains were all read from a single sample in a study of shared clonotypes between healthy human individuals. Assay used: immunoSEQ multiplex PCR; TCRdb lists only in-frame clones, some missing. The sample comprises about 1 million clones, around four fifths of which are singletons, and roughly 1.4% rests with the top ten. Sequenced sample: memory CD4+ T cells sorted from blood. The subset: CD45RA-negative fraction. The source of these receptors is a man younger than 30 in good health.

V usage is TRBV14 and J usage is TRBJ2-7; D is ambiguous. This CDR3 contains 15 residues. Germline V gene sequence: CDR1 SGHDN, CDR2 FVKESK. The germline V and J ends were trimmed by 2 bases and 2 bases, with 13 bases remaining between them. The CDR3 spells CASSQQFGGAYEQYF. The CDR3 nucleotides read TGTGCCAGCAGCCAACAATTTGGCGGTGCCTACGAGCAGTACTTC.

This clone was counted a single time. This chain connects TRBV7-9 to TRBJ2-5; tentative D call: TRBD2 (7 bases). The CDR3 has 15 residues. Germline V gene data show CDR1 as SEHNR and CDR2 as FQNEAQ (reference sequence). With 3 bases removed from V and 3 bases from J, the gap between germline ends came to 14 bases. The CDR3 is CASSFRGGGEETQYF. DNA for the CDR3: TGTGCCAGCAGCTTTAGAGGGGGGGGAGAAGAGACCCAGTACTTC.

The chain uses TRBV19 and TRBJ2-3; 8 bases align to TRBD1. The CDR3 contains 15 residues. The V gene's germline CDR1 is LNHDA and CDR2 SQIVND (reference sequence). V was clipped by 6 bases and J by 1 base; unmatched bases: 6. Here the CDR3 DNA reads TGTGCCAGTAGACCTACAGGGGGGCGCACAGATACGCAGTATTTT. This encodes CASRPTGGRTDTQYF.

This chain connects TRBV28 to TRBJ1-6, with a possible D match to TRBD1 (5 bases). CDR3 length: 16 residues. The germline V and J ends were trimmed by 5 bases and 8 bases, with 19 bases remaining between them. Germline V gene data show CDR1 as MDHEN and CDR2 as SYDVKM. CDR3 sequence reads: CASSPQGQGADSPLHF. The CDR3 bases are TGTGCCAGCAGTCCCCAAGGGCAGGGTGCGGATTCACCCCTCCACTTT.

The CDR3 DNA reads as TGTGCCAGCAGTTTCCCAGGCCCCTACGAGCAGTACTTC. Its protein product is CASSFPGPYEQYF. V usage is TRBV6-1 and J usage is TRBJ2-7; D is unclear. CDR3 length equals 13 residues. Trimming pared 5 bases from V and 2 bases from J, leaving 10 bases between. Germline V gene sequence: CDR1 MNHNS, CDR2 SASEGT.

The J gene is TRBJ2-5, the V gene TRBV15, with D tentatively TRBD1 (5 bases). Germline CDR1 and CDR2: LNHNV and YYDKDF (reference sequence). V shed 1 base and J shed 5 bases, with 14 bases lying between them. The CDR3 is 15 amino acids. CDR3 DNA: TGTGCCACCAGCAGAGGGGGCCCCAGGGCCGAGACCCAGTACTTC. As protein: CATSRGGPRAETQYF.

This chain joins TRBV7-2 and TRBJ2-1; no firm D call. The V gene's germline CDR1 is SGHTA and CDR2 FQGNSA. The CDR3 loop spans 11 amino acids. Trimming left V 3 bases short and J 10 bases short, with 7 bases between. The CDR3 sequence: CASSFQIEQFF. CDR3 nucleotides: TGTGCCAGCAGCTTCCAGATAGAGCAGTTCTTC.

This chain uses TRBV10-2 with TRBJ1-5; tentative D call: TRBD1 (5 bases). Germline V gene data show CDR1 as WSHSY and CDR2 as SAAADI. CDR3 size: 15 residues. Trimming took 6 bases from V and 5 from J, leaving 17 bases between them. CDR3 loop: CASSRGGRLHQPQHF. Written as DNA, the CDR3 is TGCGCCAGCAGCCGGGGGGGGAGGTTGCATCAGCCCCAGCATTTT.

This clone was seen a handful of times. Different DNA sequences within this sample yield the same CDR3. The genes are TRBV19 and TRBJ1-4; TRBD1 aligns across 9 bases. After removal of 6 bases from V and 2 bases from J, the junction contained 1 base not matched to a gene. The CDR3 sequence is 14 residues long. Per germline, CDR1 LNHDA and CDR2 SQIVND (reference sequence). The CDR3 nucleotides read TGTGCCAGTAGGGGACAGGGCACTAATGAAAAACTGTTTTTT. This translates into CASRGQGTNEKLFF.

J is TRBJ2-3 and V is TRBV7-8, with 14 bases identical to TRBD2. The trim removed 7 bases at V and 0 bases at J, leaving 6 bases unmatched. This CDR3 comprises 17 residues. In germline, CDR1 is SGHVS, CDR2 FQNEAQ. CDR3 sequence: CASILGLAGDSTDTQYF. CDR3 bases: TGTGCCAGCATCCTGGGACTAGCGGGAGATAGCACAGATACGCAGTATTTT.

This clone was detected once. The chain uses TRBV5-1 and TRBJ2-7; 9 bases line up with TRBD2. The CDR3 sequence is 15 residues long. The J segment lost 0 bases and the V segment lost 5 bases, leaving 6 bases of the junction unmatched. The germline V gene has CDR1 SGHRS and CDR2 YFSETQ. Here the CDR3 reads CASRETSGGSYEQYF. The CDR3 DNA sequence: TGCGCCAGCAGGGAGACTAGCGGAGGCTCCTACGAGCAGTACTTC.